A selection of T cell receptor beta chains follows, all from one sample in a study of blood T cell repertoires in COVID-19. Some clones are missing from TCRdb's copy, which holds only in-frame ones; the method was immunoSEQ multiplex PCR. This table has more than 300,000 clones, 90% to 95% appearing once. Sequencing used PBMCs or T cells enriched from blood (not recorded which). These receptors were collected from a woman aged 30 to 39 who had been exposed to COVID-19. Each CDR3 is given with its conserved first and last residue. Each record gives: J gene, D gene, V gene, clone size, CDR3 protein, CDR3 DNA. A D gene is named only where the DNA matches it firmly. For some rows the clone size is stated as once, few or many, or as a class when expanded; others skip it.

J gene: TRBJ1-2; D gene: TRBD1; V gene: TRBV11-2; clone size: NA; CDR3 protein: CATSRQGAGGYTF; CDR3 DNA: TGTGCCACCTCGAGGCAGGGGGCGGGTGGCTACACCTTC
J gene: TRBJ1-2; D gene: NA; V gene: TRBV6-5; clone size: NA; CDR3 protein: CASSYSRFRENGYTF; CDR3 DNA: TGTGCCAGCAGTTACAGTCGGTTTAGGGAGAATGGCTACACCTTC
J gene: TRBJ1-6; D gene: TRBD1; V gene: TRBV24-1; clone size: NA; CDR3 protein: CAAGPGTENSPLHF; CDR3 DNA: TGTGCCGCCGGGCCCGGGACAGAAAATTCACCCCTCCACTTT
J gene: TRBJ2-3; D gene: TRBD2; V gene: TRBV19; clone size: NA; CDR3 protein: CASSRARSGGFSSDTQYF; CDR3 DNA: TGTGCCAGTAGTAGGGCCCGTAGCGGGGGGTTTAGCTCAGATACGCAGTATTTT
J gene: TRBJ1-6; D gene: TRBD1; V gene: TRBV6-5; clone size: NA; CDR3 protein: CASSRDSLYNSPLHF; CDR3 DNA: TGTGCCAGCAGTAGGGACAGCCTCTATAATTCACCCCTCCACTTT
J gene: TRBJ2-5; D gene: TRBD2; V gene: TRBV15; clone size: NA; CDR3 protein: CATSREDLGGGPQYF; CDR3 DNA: TGTGCCACCAGCAGAGAGGACCTCGGCGGGGGTCCCCAGTACTTC
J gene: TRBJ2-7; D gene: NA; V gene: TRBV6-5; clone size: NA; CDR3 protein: CASRQQGRGSYEQYF; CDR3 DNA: TGTGCCAGCAGACAACAGGGAAGGGGTTCCTACGAGCAGTACTTC
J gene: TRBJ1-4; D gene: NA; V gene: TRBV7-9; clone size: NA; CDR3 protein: CASTDRLANEKLFF; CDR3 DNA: TGTGCCAGCACCGACAGGTTGGCTAATGAAAAACTGTTTTTT
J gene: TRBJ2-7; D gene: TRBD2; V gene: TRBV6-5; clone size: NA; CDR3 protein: CASRTSGGNYEQYF; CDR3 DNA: TGTGCCAGCAGAACTAGCGGGGGGAACTACGAGCAGTACTTC
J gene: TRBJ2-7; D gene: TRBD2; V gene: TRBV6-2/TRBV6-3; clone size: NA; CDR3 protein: CASSRTSGETYEQYF; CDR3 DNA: TGTGCCAGCAGCCGGACTAGCGGGGAAACCTACGAGCAGTACTTC
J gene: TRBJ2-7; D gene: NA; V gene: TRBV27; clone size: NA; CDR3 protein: CASSLTGEGSYEQYF; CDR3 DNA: TGTGCCAGCAGCTTGACAGGGGAGGGCTCCTACGAGCAGTACTTC
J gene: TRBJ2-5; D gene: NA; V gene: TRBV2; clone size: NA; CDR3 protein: CASSERQVLQETQYF; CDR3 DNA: TGTGCCAGCAGTGAAAGGCAGGTACTCCAAGAGACCCAGTACTTC
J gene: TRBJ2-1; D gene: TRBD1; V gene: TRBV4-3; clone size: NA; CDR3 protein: CASSQVEGAMSFNEQFF; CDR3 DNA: TGCGCCAGCAGCCAAGTAGAGGGGGCTATGTCCTTTAATGAGCAGTTCTTC
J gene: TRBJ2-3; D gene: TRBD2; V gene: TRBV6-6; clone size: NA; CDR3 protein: CASRLAVDTQYF; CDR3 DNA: TGTGCCAGCAGGCTAGCGGTCGATACGCAGTATTTT
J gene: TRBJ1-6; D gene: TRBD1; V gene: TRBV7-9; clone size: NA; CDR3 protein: CASSLQGAQSPLHF; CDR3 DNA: TGTGCCAGCAGCTTACAGGGGGCGCAGTCACCCCTCCACTTT
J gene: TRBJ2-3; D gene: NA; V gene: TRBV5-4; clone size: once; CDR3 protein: CASGIEVRTDTQYF; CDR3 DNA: TGTGCCAGCGGCATAGAGGTCCGAACAGATACGCAGTATTTT
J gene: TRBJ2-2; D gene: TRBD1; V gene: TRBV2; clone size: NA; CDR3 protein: CASSDVGQGNTGELFF; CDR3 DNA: TGTGCCAGCAGTGACGTGGGACAGGGGAACACCGGGGAGCTGTTTTTT
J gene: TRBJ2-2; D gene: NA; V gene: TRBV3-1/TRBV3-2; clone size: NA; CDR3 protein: CASSPMGRGSSTGELFF; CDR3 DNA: TGTGCCAGCAGCCCCATGGGAAGGGGCTCGAGCACCGGGGAGCTGTTTTTT
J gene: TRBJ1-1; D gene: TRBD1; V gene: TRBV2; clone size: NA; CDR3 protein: CASRPSGQGDEAFF; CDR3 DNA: TGTGCCAGCAGGCCGTCGGGACAGGGGGATGAAGCTTTCTTT
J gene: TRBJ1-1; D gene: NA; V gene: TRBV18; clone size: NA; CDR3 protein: CASSPVQARMNTEAFF; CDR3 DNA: TGTGCCAGCTCACCGGTTCAGGCAAGGATGAACACTGAAGCTTTCTTT
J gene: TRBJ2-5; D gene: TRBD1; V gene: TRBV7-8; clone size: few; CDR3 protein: CASSPQGAGETQYF; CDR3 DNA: TGTGCCAGCAGCCCACAGGGGGCGGGGGAGACCCAGTACTTC
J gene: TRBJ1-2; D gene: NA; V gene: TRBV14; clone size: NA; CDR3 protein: CASSQVGVGGGYTF; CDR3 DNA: TGTGCCAGCAGCCAAGTCGGGGTTGGAGGTGGCTACACCTTC
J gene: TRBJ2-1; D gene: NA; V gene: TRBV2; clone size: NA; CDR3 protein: CASSDTPGGYSYNEQFF; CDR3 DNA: TGTGCCAGCAGTGATACCCCGGGGGGCTACTCCTACAATGAGCAGTTCTTC
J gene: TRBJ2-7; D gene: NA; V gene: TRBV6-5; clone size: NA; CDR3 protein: CASRTTGNLYEQYF; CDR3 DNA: TGTGCCAGCAGAACCACAGGGAATCTCTACGAGCAGTACTTC
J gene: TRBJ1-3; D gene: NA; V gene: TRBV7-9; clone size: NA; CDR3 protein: CASQVEHSGNTIYF; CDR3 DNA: TGTGCCAGCCAGGTAGAACACTCTGGAAACACCATATATTTT
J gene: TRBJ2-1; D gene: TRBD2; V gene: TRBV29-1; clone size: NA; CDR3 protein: CSVRLAGGQNEQFF; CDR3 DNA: TGCAGCGTTAGACTAGCGGGGGGGCAAAATGAGCAGTTCTTC
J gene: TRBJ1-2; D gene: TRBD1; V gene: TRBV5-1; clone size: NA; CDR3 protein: CASTPRTGDGYTF; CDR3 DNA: TGCGCCAGCACTCCGCGGACAGGGGATGGCTACACCTTC
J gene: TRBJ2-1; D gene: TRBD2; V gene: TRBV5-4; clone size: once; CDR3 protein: CASSFLPRGGHNEQFF; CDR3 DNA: TGTGCCAGCAGCTTCCTTCCCCGGGGGGGACACAATGAGCAGTTCTTC
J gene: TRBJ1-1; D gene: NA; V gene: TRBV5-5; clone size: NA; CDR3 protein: CASSFGTLFEAFF; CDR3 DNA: TGTGCCAGCAGCTTCGGGACTCTTTTTGAAGCTTTCTTT
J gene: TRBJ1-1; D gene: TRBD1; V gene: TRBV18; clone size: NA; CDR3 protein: CASYGQGGEAFF; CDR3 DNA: TGTGCCAGCTACGGGCAGGGGGGTGAAGCTTTCTTT
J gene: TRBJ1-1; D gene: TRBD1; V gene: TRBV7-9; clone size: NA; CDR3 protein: CASSLGQGVNTEAFF; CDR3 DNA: TGTGCCAGCAGCCTGGGACAGGGGGTGAACACTGAAGCTTTCTTT
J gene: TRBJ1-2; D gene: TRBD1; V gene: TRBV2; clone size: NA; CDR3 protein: CASRTGSYGYTF; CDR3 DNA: TGTGCCAGTCGGACAGGGAGCTATGGCTACACCTTC
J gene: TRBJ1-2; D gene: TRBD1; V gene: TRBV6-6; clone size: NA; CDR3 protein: CASSLQGAGYGYTF; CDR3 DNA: TGTGCCAGCAGTTTACAGGGGGCTGGCTATGGCTACACCTTC
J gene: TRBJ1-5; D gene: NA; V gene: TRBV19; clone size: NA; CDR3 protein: CASSILAREGNQPQHF; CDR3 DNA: TGTGCCAGTAGTATTTTAGCCAGGGAGGGCAATCAGCCCCAGCATTTT
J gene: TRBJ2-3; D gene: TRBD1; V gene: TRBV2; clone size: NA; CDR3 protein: CASISDRATDTQYF; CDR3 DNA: TGTGCCAGTATTTCGGACAGGGCCACAGATACGCAGTATTTT
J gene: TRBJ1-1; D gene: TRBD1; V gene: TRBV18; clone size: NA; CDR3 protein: CASSPRDRGASEAFF; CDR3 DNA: TGTGCCAGCTCACCGCGGGACAGGGGGGCGTCTGAAGCTTTCTTT
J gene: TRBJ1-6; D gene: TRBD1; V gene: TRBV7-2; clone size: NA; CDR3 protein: CASSTGTAYSPLHF; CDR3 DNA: TGTGCCAGCAGCACCGGGACAGCTTATTCACCCCTCCACTTT
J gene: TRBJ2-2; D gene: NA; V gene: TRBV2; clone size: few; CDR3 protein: CASSTEGGTGELFF; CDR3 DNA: TGTGCCAGCAGCACTGAGGGGGGGACCGGGGAGCTGTTTTTT
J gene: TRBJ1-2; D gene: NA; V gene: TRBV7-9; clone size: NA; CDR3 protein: CASSRAAGNYGYTF; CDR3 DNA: TGTGCCAGCAGCCGCGCGGCAGGGAACTATGGCTACACCTTC
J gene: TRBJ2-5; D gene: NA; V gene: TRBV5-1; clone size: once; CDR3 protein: CASSLELNQETQYF; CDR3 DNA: TGCGCCAGCAGCTTGGAGCTCAATCAAGAGACCCAGTACTTC
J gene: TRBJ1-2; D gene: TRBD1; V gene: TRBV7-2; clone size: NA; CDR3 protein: CASSLVPGTGYGYTF; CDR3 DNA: TGTGCCAGCAGCTTAGTACCCGGGACAGGCTATGGCTACACCTTC
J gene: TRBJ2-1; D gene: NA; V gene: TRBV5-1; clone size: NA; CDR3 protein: CASSLGAGYNEQFF; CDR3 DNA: TGCGCCAGCAGCTTGGGGGCGGGGTACAATGAGCAGTTCTTC
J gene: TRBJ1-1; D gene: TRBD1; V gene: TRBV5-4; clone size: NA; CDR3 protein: CASSPGTGMRVAFF; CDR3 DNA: TGTGCCAGCAGCCCCGGGACAGGGATGAGGGTAGCTTTCTTT